This T cell receptor beta chain is from a study of cytomegalovirus exposure and HLA in healthy donors. Whole-study results and caveats: By a later analysis, the bulk of CMV-associated TCR beta chains appeared HLA-restricted. The study flagged approximately 180 TCR beta chains as cytomegalovirus-associated. Among the sequence variants, a highly shared cluster was likely an artifact of sequencing.

A word on this clone: Its antigen remains unidentified.

Germline V gives CDR1 ENHRY, CDR2 SYGVKD. The CDR3 covers 12 residues. V was pared by 0 bases and J by 9 bases, with 8 bases between. In the PCR, 60 Vbeta and 13 Jbeta primers were used. Using immunoSEQ multiplex PCR, the repertoire was profiled, and TCRdb retains in-frame clones only, with some absent. Of about 160,000 clones in the sample, around 81% were seen once. The sample taken for sequencing was PBMCs. The TCR originated in a man in his forties or fifties in good health and CMV-seronegative. This chain links TRBV10-3 with TRBJ1-2, with D perhaps TRBD1 (5 bases). The CDR3 is CAISESGVRYTF. The CDR3 coding sequence is TGTGCCATCAGTGAGTCAGGGGTGCGCTACACCTTC.